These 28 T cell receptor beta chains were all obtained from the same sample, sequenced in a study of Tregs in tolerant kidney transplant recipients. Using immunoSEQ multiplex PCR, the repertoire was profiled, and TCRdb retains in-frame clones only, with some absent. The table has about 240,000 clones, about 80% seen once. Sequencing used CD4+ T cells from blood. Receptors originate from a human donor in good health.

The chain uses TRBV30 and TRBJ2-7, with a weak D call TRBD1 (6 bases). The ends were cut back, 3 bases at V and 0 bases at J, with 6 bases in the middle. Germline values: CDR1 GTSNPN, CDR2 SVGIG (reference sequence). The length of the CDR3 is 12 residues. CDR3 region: CAWRTGSYEQYF. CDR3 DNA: TGTGCCTGGAGGACAGGCTCCTACGAGCAGTACTTC.

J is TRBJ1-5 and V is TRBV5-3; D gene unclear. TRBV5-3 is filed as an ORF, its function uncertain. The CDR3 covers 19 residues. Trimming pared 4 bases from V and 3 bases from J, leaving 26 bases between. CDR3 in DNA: TGTGCCAGAAGCCCAGCTTTGGCGGAGGGTCAGATGAACAATCAGCCCCAGCATTTT. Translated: CARSPALAEGQMNNQPQHF.

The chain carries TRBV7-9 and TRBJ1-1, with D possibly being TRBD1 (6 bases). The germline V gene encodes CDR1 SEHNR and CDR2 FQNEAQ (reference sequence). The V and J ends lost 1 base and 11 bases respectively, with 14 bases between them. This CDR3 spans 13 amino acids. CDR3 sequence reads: CASSLVSPGDAFF. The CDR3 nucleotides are TGTGCCAGCAGCTTAGTCTCTCCAGGGGACGCTTTCTTT.

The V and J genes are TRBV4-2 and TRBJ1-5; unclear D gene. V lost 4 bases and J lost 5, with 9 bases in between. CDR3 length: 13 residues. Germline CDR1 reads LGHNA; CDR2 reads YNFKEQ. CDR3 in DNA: TGTGCCAGCAGCCCCACGGAGTATCAGCCCCAGCATTTT. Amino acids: CASSPTEYQPQHF.

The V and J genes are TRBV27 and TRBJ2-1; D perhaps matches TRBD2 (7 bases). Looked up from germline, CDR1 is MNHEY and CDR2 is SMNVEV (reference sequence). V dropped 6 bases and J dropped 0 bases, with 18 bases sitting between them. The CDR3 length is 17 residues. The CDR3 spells CASRGNREGSSYNEQFF. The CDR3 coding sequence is TGTGCCAGCAGAGGTAACAGGGAGGGGAGCTCCTACAATGAGCAGTTCTTC.

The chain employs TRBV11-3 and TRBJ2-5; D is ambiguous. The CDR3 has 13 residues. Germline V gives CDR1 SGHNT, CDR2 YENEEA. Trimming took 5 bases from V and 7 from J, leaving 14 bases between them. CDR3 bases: TGTGCCAGCAGCAATGGGCGTTCAGGGACCCAGTACTTC. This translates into CASSNGRSGTQYF. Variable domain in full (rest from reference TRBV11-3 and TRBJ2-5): EAGVVQSPRYKIIEKKQPVAFWCNPISGHNTLYWYLQNLGQGPELLIRYENEEAVDDSQLPKDRFSAERLKGVDSTLKIQPAELGDSAVYLCASSNGRSGTQYFGPGTRLLVL.

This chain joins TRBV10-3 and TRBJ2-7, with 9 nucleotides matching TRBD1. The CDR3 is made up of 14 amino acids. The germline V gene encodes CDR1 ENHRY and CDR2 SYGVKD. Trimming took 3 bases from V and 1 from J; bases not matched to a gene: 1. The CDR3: CAISDGTGSYEQYF. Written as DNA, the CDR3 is TGTGCCATCAGTGACGGGACAGGGTCCTACGAGCAGTACTTC.

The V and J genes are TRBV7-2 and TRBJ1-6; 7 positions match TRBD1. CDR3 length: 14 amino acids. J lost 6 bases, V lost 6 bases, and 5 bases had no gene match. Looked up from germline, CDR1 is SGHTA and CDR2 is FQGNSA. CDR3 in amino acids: CASSRTGPNSPLHF. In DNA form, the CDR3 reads TGTGCCAGCAGTCGGACAGGCCCTAATTCACCCCTCCACTTT.

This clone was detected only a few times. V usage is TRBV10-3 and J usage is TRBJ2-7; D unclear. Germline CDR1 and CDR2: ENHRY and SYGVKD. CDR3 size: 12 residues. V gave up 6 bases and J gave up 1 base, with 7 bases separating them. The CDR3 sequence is CAIRDDSYEQYF. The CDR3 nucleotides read TGTGCCATCAGGGACGATTCCTACGAGCAGTACTTC.

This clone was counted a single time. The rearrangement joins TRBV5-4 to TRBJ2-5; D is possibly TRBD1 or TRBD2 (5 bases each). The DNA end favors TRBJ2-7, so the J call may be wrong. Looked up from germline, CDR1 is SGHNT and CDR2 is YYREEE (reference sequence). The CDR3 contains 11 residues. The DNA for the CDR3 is TGTGCCTGGGACCGATCGTACGAGCAGTACTTC. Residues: CAWDRSYEQYF.

CDR3 sequence (DNA): TGTGCCAGTAGTATCTCCCCGGACGCGGGAAGATCGACGCAGTATTTT. Translating it yields CASSISPDAGRSTQYF. J is TRBJ2-3 and V is TRBV19; tentatively, D is TRBD2 (6 bases). Germline V gene lookup returns CDR1 LNHDA and CDR2 SQIVND (reference sequence). Deletions cut 3 bases from V and 9 bases from J, with 22 bases between. The CDR3 runs 16 residues.

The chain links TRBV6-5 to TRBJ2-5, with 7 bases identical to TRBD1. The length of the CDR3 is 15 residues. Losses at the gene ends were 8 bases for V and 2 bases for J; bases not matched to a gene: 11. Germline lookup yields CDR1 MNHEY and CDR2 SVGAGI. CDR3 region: CASAKERGRQETQYF. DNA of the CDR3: TGTGCCAGCGCGAAAGAGAGGGGGCGGCAAGAGACCCAGTACTTC.

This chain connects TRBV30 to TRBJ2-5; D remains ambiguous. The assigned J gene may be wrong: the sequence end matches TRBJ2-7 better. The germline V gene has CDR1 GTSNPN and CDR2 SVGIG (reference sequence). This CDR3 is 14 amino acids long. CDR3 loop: CAWNRDGTSYEQYF. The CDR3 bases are TGTGCCTGGAACCGAGATGGCACTTCCTACGAGCAGTACTTC.

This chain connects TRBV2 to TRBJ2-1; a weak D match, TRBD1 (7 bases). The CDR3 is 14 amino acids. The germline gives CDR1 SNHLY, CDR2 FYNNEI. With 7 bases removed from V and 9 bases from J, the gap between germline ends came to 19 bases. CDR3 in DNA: TGTGCCAGCAAGGGATCCAACAGGGGAGGTGAGCAGTTCTTC. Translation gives CASKGSNRGGEQFF. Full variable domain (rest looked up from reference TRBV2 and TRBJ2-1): EPEVTQTPSHQVTQMGQEVILRCVPISNHLYFYWYRQILGQKVEFLVSFYNNEISEKSEIFDDQFSVERPDGSNFTLKIRSTKLEDSAMYFCASKGSNRGGEQFFGPGTRLTVL.

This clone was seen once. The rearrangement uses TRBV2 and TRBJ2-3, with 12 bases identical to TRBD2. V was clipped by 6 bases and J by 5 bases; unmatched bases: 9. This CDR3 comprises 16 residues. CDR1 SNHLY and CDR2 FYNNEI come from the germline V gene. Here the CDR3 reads CASSALAGGRIDTQYF. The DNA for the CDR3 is TGTGCCAGCAGCGCTCTAGCGGGAGGGAGGATAGATACGCAGTATTTT.

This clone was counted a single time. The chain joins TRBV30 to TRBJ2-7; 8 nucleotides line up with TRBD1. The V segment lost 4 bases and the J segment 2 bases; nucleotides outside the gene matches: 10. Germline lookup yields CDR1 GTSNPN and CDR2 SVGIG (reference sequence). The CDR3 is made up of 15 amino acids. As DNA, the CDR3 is TGTGCCTGGATCGACAGGGGAGCCCTCACCTACGAGCAGTACTTC. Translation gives CAWIDRGALTYEQYF.

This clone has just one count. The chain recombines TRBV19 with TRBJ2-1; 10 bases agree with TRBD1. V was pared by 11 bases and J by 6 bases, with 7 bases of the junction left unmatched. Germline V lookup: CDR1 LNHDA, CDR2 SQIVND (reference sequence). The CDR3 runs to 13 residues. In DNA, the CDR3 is TGTGCCTCGCGACAGGGGGCTCTCAATGAGCAGTTCTTC. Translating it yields CASRQGALNEQFF.

In DNA form, the CDR3 reads TGTGCCAGCAGTCTGGGGGGCGTAGCCCAGCATTTT. Translating it yields CASSLGGVAQHF. J is TRBJ1-5 and V is TRBV6-6, with a tentative D call TRBD1 (6 bases). CDR1 is MNHNY and CDR2 is SVGAGI in the germline V gene (reference sequence). This CDR3 region has 12 residues. Between the trimmed V and J ends, which lost 5 bases and 11 bases, there was a span of 13 bases.

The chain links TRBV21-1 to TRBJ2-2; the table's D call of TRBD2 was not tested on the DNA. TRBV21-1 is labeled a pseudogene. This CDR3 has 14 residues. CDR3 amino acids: CASSKTHGTGELFF. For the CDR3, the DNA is TGTGCCAGCAGCAAAACCCACGGCACCGGGGAGCTGTTTTTT.

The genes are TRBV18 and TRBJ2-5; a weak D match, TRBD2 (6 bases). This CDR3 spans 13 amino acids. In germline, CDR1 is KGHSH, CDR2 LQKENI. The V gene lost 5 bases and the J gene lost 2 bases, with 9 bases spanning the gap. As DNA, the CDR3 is TGTGCCAGCTCATCGGGGGTTCAAGAGACCCAGTACTTC. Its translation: CASSSGVQETQYF.

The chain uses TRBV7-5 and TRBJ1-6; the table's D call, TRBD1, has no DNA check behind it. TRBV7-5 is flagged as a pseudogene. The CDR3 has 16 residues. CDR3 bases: TGTGCCAGAAGCTTAGCAGGTAGCTCCTATAATTCACCCCTCCACTTT. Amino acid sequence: CARSLAGSSYNSPLHF.

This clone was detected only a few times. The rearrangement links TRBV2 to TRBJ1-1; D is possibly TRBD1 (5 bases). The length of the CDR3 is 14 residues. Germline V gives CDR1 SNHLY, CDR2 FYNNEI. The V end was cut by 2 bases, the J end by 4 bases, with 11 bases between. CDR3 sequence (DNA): TGTGCCAGCAGTGAACAACGGGGCAGCACTGAAGCTTTCTTT. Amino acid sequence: CASSEQRGSTEAFF.

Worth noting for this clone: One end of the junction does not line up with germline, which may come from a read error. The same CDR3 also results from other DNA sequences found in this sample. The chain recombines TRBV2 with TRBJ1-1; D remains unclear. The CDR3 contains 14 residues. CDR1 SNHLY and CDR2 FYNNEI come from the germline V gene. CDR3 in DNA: TGTGCCAGCACGACCACCCAGGTACACACTGAGGCTTTCTTT. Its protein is CASTTTQVHTEAFF.

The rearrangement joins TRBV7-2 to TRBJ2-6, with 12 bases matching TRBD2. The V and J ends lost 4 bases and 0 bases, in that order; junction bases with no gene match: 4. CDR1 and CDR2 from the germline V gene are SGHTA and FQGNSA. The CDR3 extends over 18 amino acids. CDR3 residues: CASSYRLAGASGANVLTF. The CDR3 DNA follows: TGTGCCAGCAGCTACCGACTAGCGGGGGCCTCTGGGGCCAACGTCCTGACTTTC.

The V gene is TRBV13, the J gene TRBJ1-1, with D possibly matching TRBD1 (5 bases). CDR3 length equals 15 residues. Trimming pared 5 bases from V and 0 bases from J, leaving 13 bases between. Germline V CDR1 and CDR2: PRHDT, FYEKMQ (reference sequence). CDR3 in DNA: TGTGCCAGCAGCCGACGACAGAGTATGAACACTGAAGCTTTCTTT. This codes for CASSRRQSMNTEAFF.

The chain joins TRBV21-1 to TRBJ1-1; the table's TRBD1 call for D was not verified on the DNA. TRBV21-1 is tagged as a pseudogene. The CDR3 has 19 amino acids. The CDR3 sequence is CASSKDSVGTGKENTEAFF. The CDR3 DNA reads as TGTGCCAGCAGCAAAGATAGTGTCGGGACAGGGAAAGAGAACACTGAAGCTTTCTTT.

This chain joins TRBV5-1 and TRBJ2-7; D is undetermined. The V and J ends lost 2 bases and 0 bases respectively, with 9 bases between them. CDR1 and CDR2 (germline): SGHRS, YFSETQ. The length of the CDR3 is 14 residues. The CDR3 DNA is TGCGCCAGCAGCTTCAATGCGGTCTCCTACGAGCAGTACTTC. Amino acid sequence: CASSFNAVSYEQYF.

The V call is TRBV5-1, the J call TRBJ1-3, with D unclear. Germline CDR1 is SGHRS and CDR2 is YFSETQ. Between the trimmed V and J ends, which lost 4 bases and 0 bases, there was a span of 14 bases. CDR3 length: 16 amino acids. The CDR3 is CASSPGELHSGNTIYF. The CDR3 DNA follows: TGCGCCAGCAGCCCGGGAGAGTTACACTCTGGAAACACCATATATTTT.